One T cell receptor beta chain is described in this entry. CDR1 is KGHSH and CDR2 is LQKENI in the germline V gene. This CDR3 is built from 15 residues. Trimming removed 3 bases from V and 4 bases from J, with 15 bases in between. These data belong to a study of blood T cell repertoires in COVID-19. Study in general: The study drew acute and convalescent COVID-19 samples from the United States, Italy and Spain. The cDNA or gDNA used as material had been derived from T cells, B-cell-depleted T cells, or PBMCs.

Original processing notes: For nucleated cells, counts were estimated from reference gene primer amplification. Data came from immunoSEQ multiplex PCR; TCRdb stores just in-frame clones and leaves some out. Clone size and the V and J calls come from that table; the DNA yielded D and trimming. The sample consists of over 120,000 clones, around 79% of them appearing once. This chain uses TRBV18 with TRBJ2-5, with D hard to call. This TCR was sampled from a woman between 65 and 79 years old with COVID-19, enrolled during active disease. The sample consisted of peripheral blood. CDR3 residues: CASSPWHPARETQYF. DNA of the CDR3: TGTGCCAGCTCACCCTGGCACCCCGCCAGAGAGACCCAGTACTTC.